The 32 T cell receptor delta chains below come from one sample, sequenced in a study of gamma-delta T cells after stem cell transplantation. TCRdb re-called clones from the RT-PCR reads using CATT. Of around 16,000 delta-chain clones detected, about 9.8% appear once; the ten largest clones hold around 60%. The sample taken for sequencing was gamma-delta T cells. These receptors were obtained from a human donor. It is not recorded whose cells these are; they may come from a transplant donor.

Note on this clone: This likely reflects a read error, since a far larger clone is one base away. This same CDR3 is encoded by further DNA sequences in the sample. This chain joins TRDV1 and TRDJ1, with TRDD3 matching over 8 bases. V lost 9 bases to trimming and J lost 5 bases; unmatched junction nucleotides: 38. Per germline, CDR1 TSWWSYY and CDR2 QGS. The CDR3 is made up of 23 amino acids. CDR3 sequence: CALPGDGPLPTMGDPIETDKLIF. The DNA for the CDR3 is TGTGCTCTGCCAGGGGACGGCCCCCTGCCGACCATGGGGGATCCCATCGAGACTGATAAACTCATCTTT.

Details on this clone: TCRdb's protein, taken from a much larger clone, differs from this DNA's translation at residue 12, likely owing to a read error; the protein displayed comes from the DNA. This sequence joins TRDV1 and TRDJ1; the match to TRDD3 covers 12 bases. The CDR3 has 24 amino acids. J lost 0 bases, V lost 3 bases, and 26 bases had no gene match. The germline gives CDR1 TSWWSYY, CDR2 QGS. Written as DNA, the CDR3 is TGTGCTCTTGGGGAGCGGCTTCCTATCCCCTCTCACTGGGGGATACCAAAGTACACCGATAAACTCATCTTT. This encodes CALGERLPIPSHWGIPKYTDKLIF.

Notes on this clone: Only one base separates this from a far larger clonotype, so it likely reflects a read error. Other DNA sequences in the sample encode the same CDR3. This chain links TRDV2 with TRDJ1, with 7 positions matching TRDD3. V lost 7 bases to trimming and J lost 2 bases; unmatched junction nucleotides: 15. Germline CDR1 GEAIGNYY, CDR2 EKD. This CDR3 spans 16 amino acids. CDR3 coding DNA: TGTGCCTGCGACGTAATGGGGGAGACAGCGACCGATAAACTCATCTTT. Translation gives CACDVMGETATDKLIF.

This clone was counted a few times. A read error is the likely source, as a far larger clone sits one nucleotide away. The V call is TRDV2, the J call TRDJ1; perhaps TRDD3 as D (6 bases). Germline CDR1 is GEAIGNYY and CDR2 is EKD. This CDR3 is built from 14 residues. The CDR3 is CACDTVGGTDKPIF. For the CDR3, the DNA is TGTGCCTGTGACACCGTAGGGGGAACCGATAAACCCATCTTT.

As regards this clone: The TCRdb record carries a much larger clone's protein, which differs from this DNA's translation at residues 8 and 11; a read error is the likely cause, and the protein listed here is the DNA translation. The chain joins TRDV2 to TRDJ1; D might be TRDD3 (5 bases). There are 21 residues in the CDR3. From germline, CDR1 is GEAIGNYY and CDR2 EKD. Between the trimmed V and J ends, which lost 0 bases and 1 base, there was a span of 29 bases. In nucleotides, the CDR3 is TGTGCCTGTGACACCGTTGAGTACAACCGGCTTACTGGTGGACTCACCGATAAACTCATCTTT. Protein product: CACDTVEYNRLTGGLTDKLIF.

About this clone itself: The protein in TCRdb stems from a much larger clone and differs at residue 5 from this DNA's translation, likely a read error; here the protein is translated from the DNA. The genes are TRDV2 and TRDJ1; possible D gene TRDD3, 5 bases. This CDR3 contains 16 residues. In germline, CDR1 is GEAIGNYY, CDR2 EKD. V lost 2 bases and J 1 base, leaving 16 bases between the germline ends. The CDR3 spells CACDRLGLASTDKLIF. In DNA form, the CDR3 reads TGTGCCTGTGACAGGTTGGGATTGGCGAGCACCGATAAACTCATCTTT.

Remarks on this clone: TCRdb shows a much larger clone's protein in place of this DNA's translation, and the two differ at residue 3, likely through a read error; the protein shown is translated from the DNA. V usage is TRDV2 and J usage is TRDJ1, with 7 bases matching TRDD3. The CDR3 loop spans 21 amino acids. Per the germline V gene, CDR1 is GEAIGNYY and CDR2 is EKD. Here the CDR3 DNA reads TGTGCCTATGACACCCTCAATCTCGTACTGGGGACTAGATCGTACACCGATAAACTCATCTTT. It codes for CAYDTLNLVLGTRSYTDKLIF.

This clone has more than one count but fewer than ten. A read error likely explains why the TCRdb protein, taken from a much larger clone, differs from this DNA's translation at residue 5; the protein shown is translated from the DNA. This CDR3 is CACDPLGTWSDKLIF. For the CDR3, the DNA is TGTGCCTGTGACCCCCTGGGGACGTGGAGCGATAAACTCATCTTT. The chain recombines TRDV2 with TRDJ1; D possibly corresponds to TRDD3 (6 bases). Trimming took off 3 bases at V and 4 bases at J, with 17 bases between the two ends. Germline V lookup: CDR1 GEAIGNYY, CDR2 EKD. The CDR3 runs to 15 residues.

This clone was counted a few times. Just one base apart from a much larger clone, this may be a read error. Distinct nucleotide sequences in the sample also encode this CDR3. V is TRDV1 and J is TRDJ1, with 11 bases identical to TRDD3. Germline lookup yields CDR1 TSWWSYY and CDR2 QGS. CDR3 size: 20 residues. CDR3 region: CALGELGMLPMGDTRSQLIF. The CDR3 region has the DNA TGTGCTCTCGGGGAACTAGGCATGCTTCCAATGGGGGATACGCGTTCCCAACTCATCTTT.

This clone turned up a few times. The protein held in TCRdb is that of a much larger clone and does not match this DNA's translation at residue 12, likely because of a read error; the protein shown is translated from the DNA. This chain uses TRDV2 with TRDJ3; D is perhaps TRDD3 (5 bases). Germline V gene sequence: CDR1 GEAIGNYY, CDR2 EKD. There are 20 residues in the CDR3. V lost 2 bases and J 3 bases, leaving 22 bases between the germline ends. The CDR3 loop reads CACDKTEGTLSYWDTRQMFF. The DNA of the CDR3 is TGTGCCTGTGACAAAACGGAGGGGACTTTAAGCTACTGGGACACCCGACAGATGTTTTTC.

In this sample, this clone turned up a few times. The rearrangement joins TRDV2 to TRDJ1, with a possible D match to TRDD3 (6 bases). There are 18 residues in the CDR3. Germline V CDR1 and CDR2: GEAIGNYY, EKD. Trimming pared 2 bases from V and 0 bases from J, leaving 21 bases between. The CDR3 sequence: CACDIVGAPRSYTDKLIF. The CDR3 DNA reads TGTGCCTGTGACATAGTGGGGGCTCCGCGCTCTTACACCGATAAACTCATCTTT.

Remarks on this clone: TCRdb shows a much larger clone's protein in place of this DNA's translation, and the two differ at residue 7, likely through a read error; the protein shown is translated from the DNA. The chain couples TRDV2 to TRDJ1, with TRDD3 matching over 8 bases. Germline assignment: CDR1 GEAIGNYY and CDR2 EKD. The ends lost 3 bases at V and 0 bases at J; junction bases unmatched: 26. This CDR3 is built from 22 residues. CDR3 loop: CACDPLCTPRDGLGVDTDKLIF. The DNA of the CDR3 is TGTGCCTGTGACCCCCTATGTACACCCCGGGACGGACTGGGGGTAGACACCGATAAACTCATCTTT.

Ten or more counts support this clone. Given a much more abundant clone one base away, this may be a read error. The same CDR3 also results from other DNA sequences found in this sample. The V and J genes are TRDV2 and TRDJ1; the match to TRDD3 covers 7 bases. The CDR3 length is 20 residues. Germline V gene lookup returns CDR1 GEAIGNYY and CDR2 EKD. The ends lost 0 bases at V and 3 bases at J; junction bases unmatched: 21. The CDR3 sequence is CACDTVSRRLGTLMADKLIF. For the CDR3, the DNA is TGTGCCTGTGACACCGTTAGTAGGCGACTGGGGACGCTAATGGCCGATAAACTCATCTTT.

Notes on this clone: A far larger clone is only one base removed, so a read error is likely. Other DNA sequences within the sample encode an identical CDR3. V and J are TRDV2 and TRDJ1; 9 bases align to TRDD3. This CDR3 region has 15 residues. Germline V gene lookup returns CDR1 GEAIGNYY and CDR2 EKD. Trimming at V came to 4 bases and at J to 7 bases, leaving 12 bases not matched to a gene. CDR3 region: CACDPILGDARKLIF. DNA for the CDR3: TGTGCCTGTGATCCTATCCTGGGGGATGCCCGTAAACTCATCTTT.

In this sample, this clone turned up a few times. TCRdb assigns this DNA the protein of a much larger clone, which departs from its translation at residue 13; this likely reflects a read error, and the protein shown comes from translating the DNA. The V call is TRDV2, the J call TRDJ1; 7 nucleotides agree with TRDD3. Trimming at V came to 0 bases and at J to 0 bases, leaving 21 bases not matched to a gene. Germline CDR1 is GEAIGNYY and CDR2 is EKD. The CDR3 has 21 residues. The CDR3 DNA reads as TGTGCCTGTGACACCCTCAATCTCGTACTGGGGACTACTTCGTACACCGATAAACTCATCTTT. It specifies CACDTLNLVLGTTSYTDKLIF.

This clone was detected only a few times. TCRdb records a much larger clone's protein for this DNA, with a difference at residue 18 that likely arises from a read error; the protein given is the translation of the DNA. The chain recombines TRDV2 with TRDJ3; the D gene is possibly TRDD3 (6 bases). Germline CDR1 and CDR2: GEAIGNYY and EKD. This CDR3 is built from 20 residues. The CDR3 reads CACDTVSLGSSSWDTRQLFF. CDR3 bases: TGTGCCTGTGACACCGTAAGTCTGGGGAGCAGCTCCTGGGACACCCGACAGTTGTTTTTC.

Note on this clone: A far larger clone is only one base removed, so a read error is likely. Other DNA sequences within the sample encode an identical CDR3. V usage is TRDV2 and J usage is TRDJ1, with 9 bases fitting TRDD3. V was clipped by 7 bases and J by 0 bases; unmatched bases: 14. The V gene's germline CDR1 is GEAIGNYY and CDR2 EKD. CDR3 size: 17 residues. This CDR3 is CACDLLGEETYTDKLIF. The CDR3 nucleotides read TGTGCCTGCGACTTACTGGGGGAGGAGACCTACACCGATAAACTCATCTTT.

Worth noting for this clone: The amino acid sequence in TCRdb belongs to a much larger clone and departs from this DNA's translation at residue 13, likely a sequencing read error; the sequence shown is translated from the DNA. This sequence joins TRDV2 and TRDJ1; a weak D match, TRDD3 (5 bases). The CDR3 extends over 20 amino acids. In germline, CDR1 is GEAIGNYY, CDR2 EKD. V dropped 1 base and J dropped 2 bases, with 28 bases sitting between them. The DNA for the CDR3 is TGTGCCTGTGACACTATCCTTTCCCGTGGGGCTGGGTCTGCTACCGATAAACTCATCTTT. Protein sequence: CACDTILSRGAGSATDKLIF.

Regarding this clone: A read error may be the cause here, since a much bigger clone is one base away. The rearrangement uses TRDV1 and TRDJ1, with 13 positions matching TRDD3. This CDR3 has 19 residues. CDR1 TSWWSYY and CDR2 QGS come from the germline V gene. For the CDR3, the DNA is TGTGCTCTTGGGGGACCTAGCAGGAACTGGGGGATACGTATCGATAAACCCATCTTT. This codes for CALGGPSRNWGIRIDKPIF.

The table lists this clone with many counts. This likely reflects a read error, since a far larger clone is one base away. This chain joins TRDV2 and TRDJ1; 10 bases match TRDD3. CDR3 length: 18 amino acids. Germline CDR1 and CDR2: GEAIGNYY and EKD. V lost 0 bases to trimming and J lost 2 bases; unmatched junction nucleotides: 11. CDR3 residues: CACDTLKLRGDTTDKLIF. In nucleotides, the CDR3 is TGTGCCTGTGACACCCTAAAATTACGGGGGGATACGACCGATAAACTCATCTTT.

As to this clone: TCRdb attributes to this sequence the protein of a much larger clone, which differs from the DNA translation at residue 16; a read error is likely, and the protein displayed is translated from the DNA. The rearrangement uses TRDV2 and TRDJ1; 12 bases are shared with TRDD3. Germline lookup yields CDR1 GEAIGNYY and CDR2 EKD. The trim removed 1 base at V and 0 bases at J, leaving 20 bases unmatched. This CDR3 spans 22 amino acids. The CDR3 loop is CACDTVGTGGYTHSEHTDKLIF. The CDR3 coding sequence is TGTGCCTGTGACACGGTGGGAACTGGGGGATACACTCACTCAGAGCACACCGATAAACTCATCTTT.

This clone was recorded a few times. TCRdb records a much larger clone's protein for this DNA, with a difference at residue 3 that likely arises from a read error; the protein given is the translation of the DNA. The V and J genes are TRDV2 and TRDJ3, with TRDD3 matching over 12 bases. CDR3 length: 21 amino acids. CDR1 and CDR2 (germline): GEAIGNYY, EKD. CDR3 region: CARDTVRLGDTTNWDTRQMFF. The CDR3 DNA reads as TGTGCCCGTGACACCGTCCGTCTGGGGGATACGACGAACTGGGACACCCGACAGATGTTTTTC.

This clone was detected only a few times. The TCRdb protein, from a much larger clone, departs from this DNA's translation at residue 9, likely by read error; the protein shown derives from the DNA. The CDR3 DNA sequence: TGTGCAGCAAGCCCGATCGTACTGAGGGATGGGAGGTACACCGATAAACTCATCTTT. Translated, it gives CAASPIVLRDGRYTDKLIF. The chain has TRAV29/DV5 and TRDJ1, with D tentatively TRDD3 (5 bases). V lost 1 base to trimming and J lost 0 bases, with 25 bases between them. The V gene's germline CDR1 is NSMFDY and CDR2 ISSIKDK. This CDR3 comprises 19 residues.

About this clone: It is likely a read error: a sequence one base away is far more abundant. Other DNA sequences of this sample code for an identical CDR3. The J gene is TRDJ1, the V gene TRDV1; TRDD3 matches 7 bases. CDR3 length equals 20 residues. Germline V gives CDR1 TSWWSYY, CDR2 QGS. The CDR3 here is CALGELPFPTPTPWGDKLIF. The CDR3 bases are TGTGCTCTCGGGGAACTTCCCTTTCCGACCCCGACACCCTGGGGGGACAAACTCATCTTT.

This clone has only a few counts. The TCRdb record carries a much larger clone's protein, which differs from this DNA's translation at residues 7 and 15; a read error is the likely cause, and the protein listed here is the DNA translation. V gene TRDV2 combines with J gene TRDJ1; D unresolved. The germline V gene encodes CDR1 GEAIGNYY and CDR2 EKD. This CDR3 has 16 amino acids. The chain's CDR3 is CACDTVRHTNADKLTF. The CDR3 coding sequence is TGTGCCTGTGACACCGTACGACACACCAACGCCGATAAACTCACCTTT.

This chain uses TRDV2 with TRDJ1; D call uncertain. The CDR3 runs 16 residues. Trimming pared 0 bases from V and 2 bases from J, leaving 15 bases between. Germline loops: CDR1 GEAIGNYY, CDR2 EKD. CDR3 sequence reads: CACDTGSYGKTDKLIF. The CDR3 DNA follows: TGTGCCTGTGACACCGGTAGCTACGGTAAGACCGATAAACTCATCTTT.

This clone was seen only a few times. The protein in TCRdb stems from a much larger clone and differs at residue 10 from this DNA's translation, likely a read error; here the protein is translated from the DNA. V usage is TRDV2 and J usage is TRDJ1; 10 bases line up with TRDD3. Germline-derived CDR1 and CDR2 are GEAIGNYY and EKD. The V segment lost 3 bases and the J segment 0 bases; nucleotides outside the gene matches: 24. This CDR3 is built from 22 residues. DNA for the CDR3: TGTGCCTGTGACCCTCTACTGGGGGATGCGCCCAGAGATCCTGTGTACACCGATAAACTCATCTTT. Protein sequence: CACDPLLGDAPRDPVYTDKLIF.

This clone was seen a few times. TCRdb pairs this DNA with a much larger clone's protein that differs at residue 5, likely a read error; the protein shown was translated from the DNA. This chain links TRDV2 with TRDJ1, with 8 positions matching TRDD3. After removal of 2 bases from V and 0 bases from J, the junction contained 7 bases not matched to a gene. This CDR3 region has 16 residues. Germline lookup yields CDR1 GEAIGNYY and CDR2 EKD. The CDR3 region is CACDILGASYTDKLIF. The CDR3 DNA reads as TGTGCCTGTGACATACTGGGGGCCTCGTACACCGATAAACTCATCTTT.

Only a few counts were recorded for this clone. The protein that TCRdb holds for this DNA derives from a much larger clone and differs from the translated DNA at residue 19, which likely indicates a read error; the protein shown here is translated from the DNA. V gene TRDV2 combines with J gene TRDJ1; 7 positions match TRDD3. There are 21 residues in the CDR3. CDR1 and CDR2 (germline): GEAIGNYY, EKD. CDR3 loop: CACDTVRLTGELSGETDKPIF. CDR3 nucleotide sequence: TGTGCCTGTGACACCGTCCGTTTAACTGGGGAACTCTCTGGGGAGACCGATAAACCCATCTTT.

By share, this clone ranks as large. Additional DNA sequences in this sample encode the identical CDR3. The CDR3 DNA reads as TGTGCCTGTGATTCGGCCTCCTTGACTGGGGGGATAGTCCCTAAACTCATCTTT. It yields the protein CACDSASLTGGIVPKLIF. The chain uses TRDV2 and TRDJ1; TRDD3 matches at 8 bases. V was clipped by 4 bases and J by 7 bases; unmatched bases: 22. This CDR3 comprises 18 residues. CDR1 and CDR2 (germline): GEAIGNYY, EKD.

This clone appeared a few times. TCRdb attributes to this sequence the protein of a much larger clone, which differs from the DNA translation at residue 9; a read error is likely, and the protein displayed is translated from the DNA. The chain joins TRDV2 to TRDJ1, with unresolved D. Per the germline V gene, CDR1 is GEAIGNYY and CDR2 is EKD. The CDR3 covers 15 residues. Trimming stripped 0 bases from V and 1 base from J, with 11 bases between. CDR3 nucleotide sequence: TGTGCCTGTGACACCGTGGGCCTCTGCACCGATAAACTCATCTTT. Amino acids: CACDTVGLCTDKLIF.

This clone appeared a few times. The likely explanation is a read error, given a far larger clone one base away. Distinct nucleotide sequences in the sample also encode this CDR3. The CDR3, as DNA: TGTGCCTGTGACACGAAACTGGGGGACCCCATTACCGATAAACTCATCTTT. It specifies CACDTKLGDPITDKLIF. This chain connects TRDV2 to TRDJ1; 9 bases fit TRDD3. The CDR3 sequence is 17 residues long. Germline V gene lookup returns CDR1 GEAIGNYY and CDR2 EKD. V shed 1 base and J 2 bases; nucleotides not matched to a gene: 10.